The 22 T cell receptor beta chains in this list originate from one sample, sequenced in a study of Ad26.COV2.S vaccination and SARS-CoV-2 variants. Using immunoSEQ multiplex PCR, the repertoire was profiled, and TCRdb retains in-frame clones only, with some absent. This table holds some 410,000 clones, over 80% found once. The treatment denotes: 15 to 20 received Ad26.COV2.S at low or high dose, single or two shots; about 5 received placebo; per-sample allocation not given. Specimen acquisition occurred on day 63 following the initial vaccine or placebo injection. The sequences come from peripheral blood, collected in a trial of Ad26.COV2.S vaccine versus placebo. The receptors come from a person aged 18 to 59 who received the Ad26.COV2.S COVID-19 vaccine or a placebo.

The rearrangement joins TRBV5-1 to TRBJ2-3; D possibly corresponds to TRBD2 (5 bases). Germline assignment: CDR1 SGHRS and CDR2 YFSETQ. V was clipped by 1 base and J by 2 bases, with 11 bases between them. There are 15 residues in the CDR3. The CDR3 nucleotides are TGCGCCAGCAGCTTGTCGGGGATGATCACAGATACGCAGTATTTT. This codes for CASSLSGMITDTQYF.

The chain has TRBV7-6 and TRBJ2-7, with D possibly called TRBD1 or TRBD2 (5 bases each). The CDR3 consists of 16 residues. Germline lookup yields CDR1 SGHVS and CDR2 FNYEAQ. The V and J ends lost 1 base and 6 bases respectively, with 19 bases between them. The CDR3 sequence is CASSLVGPTGAVEQYF. Written as DNA, the CDR3 is TGTGCCAGCAGCTTAGTTGGCCCGACCGGGGCAGTCGAGCAGTACTTC.

The chain recombines TRBV19 with TRBJ2-1; D ambiguous. Germline CDR1 is LNHDA and CDR2 is SQIVND (reference sequence). Between the trimmed V and J ends, which lost 3 bases and 8 bases, there was a span of 2 bases. The CDR3 sequence is 10 residues long. As DNA, the CDR3 is TGTGCCAGTAGTATGTATGAGCAGTTCTTC. It yields the protein CASSMYEQFF.

The V gene is TRBV3-1 (or the pseudogene TRBV3-2), the J gene TRBJ1-3, with D uncertain. The CDR3 spans 16 residues. CDR1 and CDR2 from the germline V gene are LGHDT and YNNKEL (reference sequence). Trimming cost V 1 base and J 3 bases, with 13 bases left between them. CDR3 region: CASSQGGKLRGNTIYF. The CDR3 nucleotides are TGTGCCAGCAGCCAAGGAGGGAAGTTGCGTGGAAACACCATATATTTT.

The rearrangement uses TRBV18 and TRBJ2-5; 10 bases line up with TRBD1. Germline-derived CDR1 and CDR2 are KGHSH and LQKENI. Trimming removed 4 bases from V and 4 bases from J; junction bases left unmatched: 9. The CDR3 runs to 16 residues. The CDR3 reads CASSLNTGQGSETQYF. The CDR3 nucleotides are TGTGCCAGCTCACTTAATACGGGACAGGGGTCAGAGACCCAGTACTTC.

The chain uses TRBV19 and TRBJ1-4; 7 bases fit TRBD1. The V gene end was trimmed by 2 bases and the J gene end by 3 bases; junction bases not matched to a gene: 3. Germline-derived CDR1 and CDR2 are LNHDA and SQIVND (reference sequence). This CDR3 comprises 15 residues. The CDR3 region is CASSIYGTANEKLFF. In DNA form, the CDR3 reads TGTGCCAGTAGTATATATGGGACAGCTAATGAAAAACTGTTTTTT.

The gene calls are TRBV6-2 or TRBV6-3 and TRBJ1-1; TRBD1 is a possible D gene (5 bases). The V gene's germline CDR1 is MNHEY and CDR2 SVGEGT. This CDR3 has 16 residues. V was clipped by 2 bases and J by 1 base, with 14 bases between them. CDR3 sequence (DNA): TGTGCCAGCAGTTACCCGGCCCCGGGGGGGAACACTGAAGCTTTCTTT. The encoded protein is CASSYPAPGGNTEAFF.

V and J are TRBV2 and TRBJ2-1, with 7 positions matching TRBD2. Germline V gene data show CDR1 as SNHLY and CDR2 as FYNNEI. The CDR3 is made up of 13 amino acids. The trim removed 6 bases at V and 5 bases at J, leaving 4 bases unmatched. The chain's CDR3 is CASSSTSNNEQFF. CDR3 bases: TGTGCCAGCAGCTCGACTAGCAACAATGAGCAGTTCTTC.

V and J are TRBV7-8 and TRBJ2-2; no firm D call. Trimming stripped 1 base from V and 6 bases from J, with 15 bases between. The CDR3 is made up of 16 amino acids. Germline V gene data show CDR1 as SGHVS and CDR2 as FQNEAQ. CDR3 DNA sequence: TGTGCCAGCAGCTTAGTTTTTATAGGGTTGGCCGGGGAGCTGTTTTTT. It translates to CASSLVFIGLAGELFF.

This chain connects TRBV6-2 or TRBV6-3 to TRBJ2-1, with D tentatively TRBD2 (5 bases). Between the trimmed V and J ends, which lost 5 bases and 1 base, there was a span of 6 bases. Germline V gene sequence: CDR1 MNHEY, CDR2 SVGEGT. The CDR3 totals 13 residues. In DNA, the CDR3 is TGTGCCAGCAGTCGGGGTTCCTACAATGAGCAGTTCTTC. Encoded protein: CASSRGSYNEQFF.

V is TRBV29-1 and J is TRBJ1-2; 7 bases align to TRBD1. J was trimmed by 6 bases and V by 7 bases; bases with no gene match: 5. The CDR3 is made up of 11 amino acids. Germline lookup yields CDR1 SQVTM and CDR2 ANQGSEA. The CDR3 loop reads CSASTGDGYTF. CDR3 sequence (DNA): TGCAGCGCCTCAACAGGGGATGGCTACACCTTC.

The genes are TRBV27 and TRBJ2-3; D not resolved. Per germline, CDR1 MNHEY and CDR2 SMNVEV (reference sequence). The CDR3 has 13 residues. V gave up 4 bases and J gave up 4 bases, with 9 bases separating them. CDR3: CASSWLESDTQYF. The CDR3 DNA sequence: TGTGCCAGCAGTTGGTTAGAATCAGATACGCAGTATTTT.

This chain uses TRBV10-3 with TRBJ1-5, with a weak D call TRBD1 (6 bases). The CDR3 has 17 amino acids. Trimming removed 2 bases at V and 4 bases at J, with 18 bases between. Germline values: CDR1 ENHRY, CDR2 SYGVKD. The chain's CDR3 is CAISEQGIGRVNQPQHF. CDR3 in DNA: TGTGCCATCAGTGAGCAGGGGATAGGAAGGGTGAATCAGCCCCAGCATTTT.

The chain carries TRBV19 and TRBJ2-7; D not certain. The germline V gene encodes CDR1 LNHDA and CDR2 SQIVND (reference sequence). CDR3 size: 15 residues. Deletions cut 3 bases from V and 0 bases from J, with 12 bases between. CDR3 protein: CASSMDGLSSYEQYF. The CDR3 region has the DNA TGTGCCAGTAGTATGGACGGCTTAAGCTCCTACGAGCAGTACTTC.

This clone was observed once. This chain uses TRBV29-1 with TRBJ2-5, with a weak D call TRBD2 (6 bases). The germline gives CDR1 SQVTM, CDR2 ANQGSEA. This CDR3 comprises 15 residues. V lost 2 bases and J 5 bases, leaving 18 bases between the germline ends. CDR3 region: CSVELPDYFLETQYF. Written as DNA, the CDR3 is TGCAGCGTTGAACTTCCGGACTACTTCCTTGAGACCCAGTACTTC.

The chain carries TRBV7-9 and TRBJ2-7; D gene unclear. Germline V gene sequence: CDR1 SEHNR, CDR2 FQNEAQ (reference sequence). The CDR3 totals 12 residues. Trimming removed 3 bases at V and 7 bases at J, with 10 bases between. CDR3 sequence: CASSLGLGEQYF. CDR3 coding DNA: TGTGCCAGCAGCTTGGGGTTGGGGGAGCAGTACTTC. Looking up the rest from reference TRBV7-9 and TRBJ2-7 gives the full variable domain: DTGVSQNPRHKITKRGQNVTFRCDPISEHNRLYWYRQTLGQGPEFLTYFQNEAQLEKSRLLSDRFSAERPKGSFSTLEIQRTEQGDSAMYLCASSLGLGEQYFGPGTRLTVT.

This clone has only a few counts. This rearrangement joins TRBV6-5 to TRBJ1-1; 7 nucleotides align to TRBD1. Germline values: CDR1 MNHEY, CDR2 SVGAGI. There are 14 residues in the CDR3. Unmatched junction bases numbered 6, after V lost 0 bases and J lost 8 bases. DNA of the CDR3: TGTGCCAGCAGTTACTCGAGACAGGGAAGCGAAGCTTTCTTT. Protein product: CASSYSRQGSEAFF.

The chain links TRBV7-2 to TRBJ2-3; D might be TRBD1 or TRBD2, each matching 5 bases. The V gene lost 3 bases and the J gene lost 0 bases, with 13 bases spanning the gap. The V gene's germline CDR1 is SGHTA and CDR2 FQGNSA. The CDR3 contains 16 residues. CDR3 coding DNA: TGTGCCAGCAGCTTCTCCGGGACGGAAAGCACAGATACGCAGTATTTT. Protein sequence: CASSFSGTESTDTQYF.

The CDR3 nucleotides read TGTGCCAGCTCACGAGAAGAGAGCTATGGCTACACCTTC. Residues: CASSREESYGYTF. The V and J genes are TRBV18 and TRBJ1-2; D is undetermined. This CDR3 spans 13 amino acids. CDR1 KGHSH and CDR2 LQKENI come from the germline V gene. The V end was cut by 4 bases, the J end by 4 bases, with 10 bases between.

The J gene is TRBJ2-4, the V gene TRBV19; 13 nucleotides line up with TRBD2. The V and J ends lost 4 bases and 0 bases, in that order; junction bases with no gene match: 6. CDR3 length: 18 residues. Looked up from germline, CDR1 is LNHDA and CDR2 is SQIVND (reference sequence). CDR3 region: CASSTGLAGALAKNIQYF. The CDR3 DNA follows: TGTGCCAGTAGTACTGGACTAGCGGGGGCCTTAGCCAAAAACATTCAGTACTTC. Complete variable domain (other parts from reference TRBV19 and TRBJ2-4): DGGITQSPKYLFRKEGQNVTLSCEQNLNHDAMYWYRQDPGQGLRLIYYSQIVNDFQKGDIAEGYSVSREKKESFPLTVTSAQKNPTAFYLCASSTGLAGALAKNIQYFGAGTRLSVL.

The chain employs TRBV7-9 and TRBJ2-2, with 8 positions matching TRBD2. The ends lost 6 bases at V and 4 bases at J; junction bases unmatched: 7. The germline gives CDR1 SEHNR, CDR2 FQNEAQ (reference sequence). This CDR3 spans 15 amino acids. CDR3 sequence (DNA): TGTGCCAGCAGTTTCTGGGCGGGGGGCACCGGGGAGCTGTTTTTT. It specifies CASSFWAGGTGELFF.

The chain links TRBV2 to TRBJ2-5, with TRBD2 identical over 14 bases. Germline V gives CDR1 SNHLY, CDR2 FYNNEI. This CDR3 contains 16 residues. V gave up 5 bases and J gave up 0 bases; unmatched junction bases: 2. The CDR3 sequence: CASSRLAGGNQETQYF. The DNA for the CDR3 is TGTGCCAGCAGTCGACTAGCGGGGGGGAACCAAGAGACCCAGTACTTC.